Listed below are T cell receptor beta chains from one sample, sequenced in a study of OX40 agonist ivuxolimab in advanced cancers. The repertoire was sequenced with immunoSEQ multiplex PCR; TCRdb's copy has only in-frame clones and lacks some. The top ten clones hold 0.86% of a sample with 60,000 to 75,000 clones, around 88% of them seen once. The input for sequencing was CD4+ or CD8+ T cells sorted from blood, taken in a trial of the OX40 agonist ivuxolimab. The receptors come from an adult with an advanced solid tumor such as melanoma, head and neck, liver or kidney cancer. Each CDR3 is given with its conserved first and last residue. The D gene is left open where the match is weak. Clone size, where shown, is once, few, many, or a class for clones that have expanded.

abundance	v_gene	d_gene	j_gene	len	CDR3nt	CDR3aa
NA	TRBV10-2	NA	TRBJ2-5	14	TGCGCCAGCAGTGCATCAGGGCCTCAAGAGACCCAGTACTTC	CASSASGPQETQYF
NA	TRBV5-1	TRBD1	TRBJ2-5	15	TGCGCCAGCAGCTTCAGGACAGGGGGCGCGGAGACCCAGTACTTC	CASSFRTGGAETQYF
NA	TRBV6-4	NA	TRBJ1-4	13	TGTGCCAGAAGTCAGTGGACGCCGGAAAAACTGTTTTTT	CARSQWTPEKLFF
NA	TRBV7-2	NA	TRBJ2-7	18	TGTGCCAGCAGCTTTCGGGCCAGCGGGTTGCCATCCTCCTACGAGCAGTACTTC	CASSFRASGLPSSYEQYF
NA	TRBV19	TRBD1	TRBJ2-1	16	TGTGCCAGTAGTCGGAGGTGGACAGGGATGTACGATGAGCAGTTCTTC	CASSRRWTGMYDEQFF
NA	TRBV7-2	NA	TRBJ1-2	16	TGTGCCAGCAGCCGGTCGGGTATGGAAGCTAACTATGGCTACACCTTC	CASSRSGMEANYGYTF
few	TRBV4-3	NA	TRBJ1-2	14	TGCGCCAGCAGCCAAGAACCGCGGAGCTATGGCTACACCTTC	CASSQEPRSYGYTF
NA	TRBV2	NA	TRBJ1-3	14	TGTGCCAGCACGGAAGGAAGCTCTGGAAACACCATATATTTT	CASTEGSSGNTIYF
few	TRBV18	NA	TRBJ1-1	17	TGTGCCAGCTCACCTGACAAACCGGGACAAGGTGGGAATGAAGCTTTCTTT	CASSPDKPGQGGNEAFF
NA	TRBV18	TRBD1	TRBJ2-7	15	TGTGCCAGCTCCCCGGGACAGGTGATTTCCTACGAGCAGTACTTC	CASSPGQVISYEQYF
NA	TRBV28	NA	TRBJ1-2	14	TGTGCCAGCAGTTTATCGTCAGGGCTCTATGGCTACACCTTC	CASSLSSGLYGYTF
NA	TRBV4-1	NA	TRBJ1-5	15	TGCGCCAGCAGCCCCTTGGCACAGGGAGGTCAGCCCCAGCATTTT	CASSPLAQGGQPQHF
NA	TRBV5-6	NA	TRBJ2-2	15	TGTGCCAGCCACTGGTCCGGGGGCCGGACGGGGGAGCTGTTTTTT	CASHWSGGRTGELFF
NA	TRBV11-2	TRBD2	TRBJ2-7	15	TGTGCCAGCAGCCGGCCCCTGACTAGCGCCTACGAGCAGTACTTC	CASSRPLTSAYEQYF
once	TRBV28	NA	TRBJ1-1	11	TGTGCCAGCAGATTAGACGGTGAAGCTTTCTTT	CASRLDGEAFF
few	TRBV2	NA	TRBJ2-3	14	TGTGCCAACCCCGGGACACCTCGCACAGATACGCAGTATTTT	CANPGTPRTDTQYF
NA	TRBV7-8	NA	TRBJ1-1	15	TGTGCCAGCAGCTCGCTACGTCACATGAACACTGAAGCTTTCTTT	CASSSLRHMNTEAFF
NA	TRBV7-6	NA	TRBJ2-2	14	TGTGCCAGCAGCCCCGGGACACCTCCCGGGGAGCTGTTTTTT	CASSPGTPPGELFF
NA	TRBV11-2	NA	TRBJ2-4	14	TGTGCCAGCAGCTCACTACGAAATCCAAACATTCAGTACTTC	CASSSLRNPNIQYF
NA	TRBV28	NA	TRBJ2-2	16	TGTGCCAGCAGTTTATGGTCGGGGGCGAACACCGGGGAGCTGTTTTTT	CASSLWSGANTGELFF
NA	TRBV7-9	TRBD1	TRBJ2-3	16	TGTGCCAGCAGCTTCTACAGGGGTCAACGCACAGATACGCAGTATTTT	CASSFYRGQRTDTQYF
NA	TRBV10-3	NA	TRBJ2-5	14	TGTGCCACCGCCGGGCACGCGTACCAAGAGACCCAGTACTTC	CATAGHAYQETQYF
once	TRBV19	NA	TRBJ1-2	15	TGTGCCAGTAGTACTGGGCCCTTGAGTATGCATGGCTACACCTTC	CASSTGPLSMHGYTF
NA	TRBV28	NA	TRBJ2-7	12	TGTGCCAGCAGCTTTAAGCGCTACGAGCAGTACTTC	CASSFKRYEQYF
NA	TRBV19	NA	TRBJ1-1	16	TGTGCCAGTAGTCCCGTTGAGGCAACAGGTAACACTGAAGCTTTCTTT	CASSPVEATGNTEAFF
NA	TRBV4-1	NA	TRBJ2-1	16	TGCGCCAGCAGCCAAGCGGGGCGTGGGGCCTTTGATGAGCAGTTCTTC	CASSQAGRGAFDEQFF